The 10 T cell receptor beta chains reported below all come from one sample, sequenced in a study of T cell clonality in common variable immunodeficiency. Method: immunoSEQ multiplex PCR; TCRdb's copy keeps in-frame clones and lacks some. This sample has roughly 60,000 clones, each found more than once. Material for sequencing was peripheral blood mononuclear cells. All receptors come from a person aged 18 to 75 in good health.

This clone was seen at least ten times. The read ends 3 residues shy of where the CDR3 ends; the end is completed using the germline J gene. The chain carries TRBV5-1 and TRBJ2-1, with TRBD2 matching over 13 bases. Losses at the gene ends were 0 bases for V and 9 bases for J; bases not matched to a gene: 3. The CDR3 has 15 residues. CDR1 SGHRS and CDR2 YFSETQ come from the germline V gene. CDR3 residues: CASSLARLAGGEQFF. CDR3 DNA, as far as it was read: TGCGCCAGCAGCTTGGCTAGACTAGCGGGAGGTGAG.

This clone has at least ten counts. From the germline J gene comes the end of the CDR3, since the read stops 3 residues before it. The gene calls are TRBV5-1 and TRBJ2-2, with 10 bases lining up with TRBD2. This CDR3 is built from 15 residues. Unmatched junction bases numbered 5, after V lost 5 bases and J lost 4 bases. Germline V lookup: CDR1 SGHRS, CDR2 YFSETQ. CDR3 bases read: TGCGCCAGCAGAGGAGCGGGAGGGATCACCGGGGAG. Its protein is CASRGAGGITGE. From start to end, the CDR3 is CASRGAGGITGELFF.

This clone has ten or more counts. The read ends 3 residues early relative to the CDR3; the germline J gene fills the gap. This chain uses TRBV6-1 with TRBJ2-3, with 8 bases matching TRBD1. The V gene end was trimmed by 4 bases and the J gene end by 4 bases; junction bases not matched to a gene: 7. The CDR3 length is 15 residues. CDR1 and CDR2 from the germline V gene are MNHNS and SASEGT. Partial CDR3 DNA: TGTGCCAGCAGTGGTGACAGGGGAGTCGCAGATACG. This encodes CASSGDRGVADT. The whole CDR3 sequence is CASSGDRGVADTQYF.

This clone was counted a few times. The read terminates 3 residues ahead of where the CDR3 ends, so the germline J gene completes it. The J gene is TRBJ1-6, the V gene TRBV5-4, with 8 positions matching TRBD1. This CDR3 region has 15 residues. Germline CDR1 SGHNT, CDR2 YYREEE (reference sequence). V lost 4 bases, J lost 9 bases, and 9 bases stayed unmatched. The CDR3 region is CASSVDRDGSSPLHF. CDR3 bases read: TGTGCCAGCAGCGTGGACAGGGATGGAAGTTCACCC.

There are many counts of this clone. Read coverage stops 3 residues before the CDR3 terminus; the germline J gene supplies the remainder. The rearrangement links TRBV20-1 to TRBJ1-5; no clear D. This CDR3 is 18 amino acids long. Germline loops: CDR1 DFQATT, CDR2 SNEGSKA (reference sequence). V was shortened by 0 bases and J by 2 bases, with 20 bases between the two germline ends. The CDR3 region is CSARDKLAGLVGNQPQHF. Incomplete CDR3 DNA: TGCAGTGCTAGAGATAAGCTTGCGGGATTGGTGGGCAATCAGCCC.

Ten or more counts support this clone. The read is 3 residues too short to cover the CDR3 end, so that end is filled in from the germline J gene. V gene TRBV19 combines with J gene TRBJ2-3; 9 nucleotides agree with TRBD2. V was clipped by 7 bases and J by 1 base; unmatched bases: 15. Germline V gene sequence: CDR1 LNHDA, CDR2 SQIVND (reference sequence). The CDR3 spans 18 residues. This CDR3 reads CASTQRTASGKGTDTQYF. The part of the CDR3 DNA that was read is TGTGCCAGTACCCAAAGGACAGCTAGCGGGAAAGGCACAGATACG.

Many counts were recorded for this clone. The read comes to an end 3 residues before the CDR3 does, leaving the germline J gene to fill in the end. The chain combines TRBV30 with TRBJ1-2; no firm D call. From germline, CDR1 is GTSNPN and CDR2 SVGIG (reference sequence). The CDR3 is made up of 14 amino acids. V was trimmed by 0 bases and J by 4 bases, leaving 12 bases between them. The sequenced part of the CDR3 DNA is TGTGCCTGGAGTGTACAGCCCCTGGGCTATGGC. Its translation: CAWSVQPLGYG. In full, the CDR3 reads CAWSVQPLGYGYTF.

This clone came up many times. From the germline J gene comes the end of the CDR3, since the read stops 3 residues before it. The chain links TRBV6-2 or TRBV6-3 to TRBJ2-1; tentative D call: TRBD1 (5 bases). CDR1 MNHEY and CDR2 SVGEGT come from the germline V gene. This CDR3 is 15 amino acids long. Between the trimmed V and J ends, which lost 8 bases and 1 base, there was a span of 15 bases. The covered CDR3 bases are TGTGCCAGCCTCGCTGGACACGTTTCCTACAATGAG. It is translated as CASLAGHVSYNE. The whole CDR3 protein is CASLAGHVSYNEQFF.

This clone was observed at least ten times. The read falls 3 residues short of the CDR3 end, and the missing part is taken from the germline J gene. The chain couples TRBV24-1 to TRBJ1-1; a weak D match, TRBD1 (6 bases). The germline CDR1 and CDR2 sequences are KGHDR and SFDVKD. This CDR3 comprises 13 residues. CDR3 sequence reads: CATSDPRGGSAFF. CDR3 DNA (partial): TGTGCCACCAGTGACCCCCGGGGGGGCTCA.

Concerning this clone: The read ends 3 residues early relative to the CDR3; the germline J gene fills the gap. The chain couples TRBV7-6 to TRBJ2-7; TRBD1 agrees at 7 bases. V gave up 5 bases and J gave up 1 base; unmatched junction bases: 11. Germline V lookup: CDR1 SGHVS, CDR2 FNYEAQ. The CDR3 consists of 16 residues. The chain's CDR3 is CASSPESGTVSYEQYF. The part of the CDR3 DNA that was read is TGTGCCAGCAGCCCCGAGTCGGGGACAGTTTCCTACGAG.